This T cell receptor beta chain was sequenced in a study of blood T cells in healthy people across ages. General study results and limits: With donor CMV status unknown, expanded clonotype changes were possibly confounded.

The donors, aged about 6 to 90, were healthy Caucasians from Russia. Peripheral blood was drawn, ten milliliters per donor. On this clonotype itself: What it binds is unknown.

Germline-derived CDR1 and CDR2 are SEHNR and FQNEAQ (reference sequence). Trimming took 5 bases from V and 6 from J, leaving 17 bases between them. The CDR3 is made up of 16 amino acids. For the second PCR, which ran for 7 to 11 cycles, a sample-barcoded 5' primer and a J-beta primer mix were used. All samples yielded 2.5 million or more CDR3-containing paired-end reads. TCRdb re-derived calls from the 5' RACE reads in MiXCR, one entry per CDR3 protein. The data show 800,000 to 950,000 distinct CDR3 sequences, roughly 35% seen once. The clonotype was recovered from a man aged 18 to 30 in good health. Source material: blood. The J gene is TRBJ1-6, the V gene TRBV7-9, with D tentatively TRBD1 (5 bases). The CDR3 DNA reads as TGTGCCAGCAGCGCCCCGGAGGGGCACCTTAATTCACCCCTCCACTTT. Its translation: CASSAPEGHLNSPLHF.